The TCR beta chain described here comes from a study of blood T cell repertoires in COVID-19. The overall study: Whether acute or convalescent, the COVID-19 samples came from the United States, Italy and Spain. T cells, B-cell-depleted T cells, or PBMCs provided the cDNA or gDNA that served as material.

As handled by the study authors: Amplification of reference gene primers was used by the study to estimate nucleated cell counts. Assay used: immunoSEQ multiplex PCR; TCRdb lists only in-frame clones, some missing. The V and J calls and clone size are taken from that table; D and trimming were inferred from the DNA. The table shows 210,000 or so clones, with about 90% occurring only once. V was clipped by 6 bases and J by 7 bases, with 18 bases between them. The CDR3 covers 13 residues. Germline V gene data show CDR1 as SQVTM and CDR2 as ANQGSEA. The clonotype originates from a woman in her fifties or sixties with acute or convalescent COVID-19. The sample taken for sequencing was peripheral blood. The chain couples TRBV29-1 to TRBJ1-2; weak D call: TRBD1 (6 bases). CDR3 region: CSVAGTPFGGYTF. CDR3 in DNA: TGCAGCGTCGCCGGGACACCCTTTGGTGGCTACACCTTC. The variable domain in full, with the rest retrieved from reference TRBV29-1 and TRBJ1-2, is SAVISQKPSRDICQRGTSLTIQCQVDSQVTMMFWYRQQPGQSLTLIATANQGSEATYESGFVIDKFPISRPNLTFSTLTVSNMSPEDSSIYLCSVAGTPFGGYTFGSGTRLTVV.